The 28 T cell receptor beta chains presented below share a single source sample, sequenced in a study of shared clonotypes between healthy human individuals. Produced via immunoSEQ multiplex PCR; TCRdb's table is partial and in-frame only. The table has 2.3 million or so clones, approximately 95% seen once; the top ten hold 0.39%. What was sequenced was naive CD4+ T cells from PBMCs. As for subset: CD45RA+ positively selected. The receptors here all came from a man aged 18 to 35 in good health. Some clones in this sample may be carry-over from other donors' samples.

This rearrangement joins TRBV2 to TRBJ2-1; weak D call: TRBD2 (5 bases). The V gene's germline CDR1 is SNHLY and CDR2 FYNNEI. Trimming took 8 bases from V and 9 from J, leaving 14 bases between them. The CDR3 is made up of 12 amino acids. CDR3 sequence reads: CASRGPVGEQFF. The CDR3 region has the DNA TGTGCCAGCCGAGGGCCCGTCGGTGAGCAGTTCTTC.

J is TRBJ2-1 and V is TRBV7-8, with 8 bases identical to TRBD1. The germline V gene encodes CDR1 SGHVS and CDR2 FQNEAQ. V lost 5 bases to trimming and J lost 5 bases; unmatched junction nucleotides: 14. The CDR3 covers 17 residues. CDR3 protein: CASSPSPGTGVHNEQFF. The CDR3 DNA reads TGTGCCAGCAGCCCATCCCCCGGGACAGGAGTCCACAATGAGCAGTTCTTC.

J is TRBJ1-5 and V is TRBV11-2; 10 bases are shared with TRBD1. The ends lost 2 bases at V and 7 bases at J; junction bases unmatched: 5. The CDR3 covers 15 residues. Germline values: CDR1 SGHAT, CDR2 FQNNGV. In DNA, the CDR3 is TGTGCCAGCAGCTTAACCGGGACAGGGGCGCAGCCCCAGCATTTT. Residues: CASSLTGTGAQPQHF.

As to this clone: The same CDR3 also results from other DNA sequences found in this sample. The chain links TRBV28 to TRBJ1-2; D unresolved. CDR3 length: 12 amino acids. Looked up from germline, CDR1 is MDHEN and CDR2 is SYDVKM. V dropped 2 bases and J dropped 5 bases, with 6 bases sitting between them. CDR3 amino acids: CASSLRAYGYTF. In DNA, the CDR3 is TGTGCCAGCAGTTTAAGGGCGTATGGCTACACCTTC.

This chain uses TRBV5-5 with TRBJ1-5; D might be TRBD1 (5 bases). CDR3 size: 15 residues. Per germline, CDR1 SGHKS and CDR2 YYEKEE (reference sequence). V lost 0 bases and J lost 7, with 14 bases in between. DNA of the CDR3: TGTGCCAGCAGCTTGGCCGCGGGGCTCGACCAGCCCCAGCATTTT. It translates to CASSLAAGLDQPQHF.

The chain combines TRBV14 with TRBJ2-7; 8 bases fit TRBD2. The trim removed 0 bases at V and 2 bases at J, leaving 9 bases unmatched. Per the germline V gene, CDR1 is SGHDN and CDR2 is FVKESK. The CDR3 has 17 amino acids. The CDR3 is CASSQELPGGDTYEQYF. CDR3 coding DNA: TGTGCCAGCAGCCAAGAATTACCGGGGGGGGATACCTACGAGCAGTACTTC.

This rearrangement joins TRBV5-1 to TRBJ2-5; D is possibly TRBD2 (5 bases). The V and J ends lost 6 bases and 1 base respectively, with 13 bases between them. Germline V gene data show CDR1 as SGHRS and CDR2 as YFSETQ. There are 14 residues in the CDR3. CDR3 in DNA: TGCGCCAGCAAAAGAGGACTGCCCCAAGAGACCCAGTACTTC. Its protein product is CASKRGLPQETQYF.

The V and J genes are TRBV4-1 and TRBJ1-4; D not certain. Germline V lookup: CDR1 MGHRA, CDR2 YSYEKL. The ends were cut back, 2 bases at V and 0 bases at J, with 10 bases in the middle. The CDR3 runs 16 residues. The CDR3 loop is CASSQPRTATNEKLFF. CDR3 DNA sequence: TGCGCCAGCAGCCAACCGAGGACTGCAACTAATGAAAAACTGTTTTTT.

This clone was found once. J is TRBJ2-7 and V is TRBV5-1; D uncertain. Germline V lookup: CDR1 SGHRS, CDR2 YFSETQ. V lost 0 bases, J lost 2 bases, and 15 bases lay in between. The CDR3 loop spans 16 amino acids. In DNA, the CDR3 is TGCGCCAGCAGCTTGGGAAGCAGTCCCCCAACCTACGAGCAGTACTTC. Translation gives CASSLGSSPPTYEQYF.

The V gene is TRBV6-6, the J gene TRBJ1-4; no definite D call. Trimming took off 5 bases at V and 8 bases at J, with 15 bases between the two ends. Germline V gene lookup returns CDR1 MNHNY and CDR2 SVGAGI (reference sequence). This CDR3 spans 14 amino acids. The CDR3 nucleotides are TGTGCCAGCAGTCGGACGGTAGGACGGGAAAAACTGTTTTTT. Its protein is CASSRTVGREKLFF.

This clone was seen only a few times. The chain links TRBV4-3 to TRBJ2-1; 8 nucleotides agree with TRBD2. V lost 1 base, J lost 5 bases, and 4 bases stayed unmatched. The CDR3 extends over 15 amino acids. The V gene's germline CDR1 is LGHNA and CDR2 YSLEER. This CDR3 reads CASSQALADNNEQFF. The CDR3 nucleotides read TGCGCCAGCAGCCAAGCACTAGCGGACAACAATGAGCAGTTCTTC.

A remark on this clone: Other DNA variants within this sample encode the same CDR3. The chain employs TRBV7-3 and TRBJ2-1; D call uncertain. V lost 1 base to trimming and J lost 0 bases, with 4 bases between them. Per the germline V gene, CDR1 is SGHTA and CDR2 is FQGTGA. This CDR3 has 14 amino acids. In nucleotides, the CDR3 is TGTGCCAGCAGCTTAAGCGGCTCCTACAATGAGCAGTTCTTC. It codes for CASSLSGSYNEQFF.

This clone was seen just once. The V and J genes are TRBV28 and TRBJ1-2; 9 nucleotides agree with TRBD1. The CDR3 contains 15 residues. V lost 6 bases to trimming and J lost 1 base; unmatched junction nucleotides: 6. The V gene's germline CDR1 is MDHEN and CDR2 SYDVKM. CDR3 nucleotides: TGTGCCAGCAGCGACAGGGGGTTCAGTAACTATGGCTACACCTTC. Encoded protein: CASSDRGFSNYGYTF.

The V gene is TRBV5-8, the J gene TRBJ1-3; TRBD1 agrees at 8 bases. With V trimmed by 4 bases and J by 4 bases, 7 bases remained unmatched. The germline V gene encodes CDR1 SGHTS and CDR2 YDEGEE. The CDR3 contains 15 residues. The CDR3 is CASSPRTGKGNTIYF. For the CDR3, the DNA is TGTGCCAGCAGCCCACGGACAGGGAAGGGAAACACCATATATTTT.

This chain connects TRBV28 to TRBJ1-2; TRBD1 aligns across 10 bases. J lost 1 base, V lost 9 bases, and 5 bases had no gene match. CDR3 size: 14 residues. Germline V CDR1 and CDR2: MDHEN, SYDVKM. CDR3 in DNA: TGTGCCAGTTTGACAGGGGGCCTTAACTATGGCTACACCTTC. This encodes CASLTGGLNYGYTF.

Points on this clone: The same CDR3 also results from other DNA sequences found in this sample. This rearrangement joins TRBV5-1 to TRBJ1-1; the match to TRBD1 covers 8 bases. The V gene's germline CDR1 is SGHRS and CDR2 YFSETQ. CDR3 length: 14 residues. The V and J ends lost 0 bases and 4 bases, in that order; junction bases with no gene match: 2. CDR3 bases: TGCGCCAGCAGCTTGGCCGGGACAGGCACTGAAGCTTTCTTT. Translated: CASSLAGTGTEAFF.

The rearrangement uses TRBV7-2 and TRBJ2-7; TRBD1 or TRBD2 may be the D gene (5 bases each). Looked up from germline, CDR1 is SGHTA and CDR2 is FQGNSA. V lost 4 bases, J lost 3 bases, and 16 bases lay in between. The length of the CDR3 is 15 residues. The CDR3 is CASSSRGLGSYEQYF. The DNA for the CDR3 is TGTGCCAGCAGCTCTCGGGGCCTAGGGAGCTACGAGCAGTACTTC.

This sequence joins TRBV28 and TRBJ2-4; 12 bases match TRBD1. V was pared by 8 bases and J by 3 bases, with 14 bases of the junction left unmatched. The CDR3 has 18 amino acids. Germline assignment: CDR1 MDHEN and CDR2 SYDVKM. The CDR3 reads CASAGQGAGEGFKNIQYF. The CDR3 coding sequence is TGTGCCAGCGCGGGACAGGGGGCCGGCGAAGGGTTCAAAAACATTCAGTACTTC.

This clone was detected only once. The rearrangement links TRBV5-1 to TRBJ1-2; 7 bases are shared with TRBD1. The CDR3 loop spans 14 amino acids. The V gene's germline CDR1 is SGHRS and CDR2 YFSETQ. Trimming took 2 bases from V and 8 from J; bases not matched to a gene: 9. The CDR3 loop is CASSFLQGIDGYTF. Here the CDR3 DNA reads TGCGCCAGCAGCTTCCTACAGGGGATTGACGGCTACACCTTC.

The CDR3 loop reads CASSLAFRLRETQYF. Here the CDR3 DNA reads TGTGCCAGCAGCTTGGCCTTCAGGCTGCGGGAGACCCAGTACTTC. The chain recombines TRBV5-4 with TRBJ2-5; D not resolved. CDR1 SGHNT and CDR2 YYREEE come from the germline V gene (reference sequence). The CDR3 contains 15 residues. Trimming left V 0 bases short and J 5 bases short, with 14 bases between.

The chain carries TRBV6-6 and TRBJ2-2; 7 bases line up with TRBD1. Germline V gives CDR1 MNHNY, CDR2 SVGAGI (reference sequence). This CDR3 spans 14 amino acids. Losses at the gene ends were 6 bases for V and 3 bases for J; bases not matched to a gene: 4. CDR3 sequence reads: CASRIDRDTGELFF. In nucleotides, the CDR3 is TGTGCCAGCAGGATAGACAGGGACACCGGGGAGCTGTTTTTT.

The gene calls are TRBV19 and TRBJ2-7; TRBD1 is a possible D gene (5 bases). The V gene lost 9 bases and the J gene lost 4 bases, with 22 bases spanning the gap. The germline V gene has CDR1 LNHDA and CDR2 SQIVND (reference sequence). This CDR3 contains 15 residues. The CDR3 loop reads CASSEVGQAIYEQYF. The CDR3, as DNA: TGTGCCAGCTCCGAGGTGGGGCAGGCCATTTACGAGCAGTACTTC.

The rearrangement links TRBV28 to TRBJ1-1; 11 bases fit TRBD1. The V gene end was trimmed by 6 bases and the J gene end by 5 bases; junction bases not matched to a gene: 8. Germline CDR1 is MDHEN and CDR2 is SYDVKM. The CDR3 is made up of 15 amino acids. Written as DNA, the CDR3 is TGTGCCAGCAGCACTCCCGGACAGGGGGCAACTGAAGCTTTCTTT. Encoded protein: CASSTPGQGATEAFF.

The CDR3 coding sequence is TGTGCCAGCAGCTTAAAATCGGGAGTTGGAAATGAGCAGTTCTTC. Its translation: CASSLKSGVGNEQFF. V gene TRBV7-9 combines with J gene TRBJ2-1, with D perhaps matching TRBD2 (6 bases). The V gene's germline CDR1 is SEHNR and CDR2 FQNEAQ (reference sequence). Trimming took off 2 bases at V and 7 bases at J, with 15 bases between the two ends. The CDR3 totals 15 residues.

The J gene is TRBJ2-2, the V gene TRBV7-3; D is possibly TRBD2 (6 bases). Germline V gives CDR1 SGHTA, CDR2 FQGTGA. V shed 5 bases and J shed 7 bases, with 20 bases lying between them. This CDR3 contains 16 residues. The CDR3 spells CASSPSRREAGGELFF. DNA for the CDR3: TGTGCCAGCAGCCCCAGTCGGCGGGAAGCTGGCGGGGAGCTGTTTTTT.

This chain links TRBV4-1 with TRBJ2-1; 14 bases are shared with TRBD2. Germline V gene lookup returns CDR1 MGHRA and CDR2 YSYEKL. There are 16 residues in the CDR3. V shed 1 base, J shed 6 bases, and the junction held 2 bases outside the gene matches. The CDR3 nucleotides are TGCGCCAGCAGCCAAGCCGGGACTAGCGGGAGCAATGAGCAGTTCTTC. Protein: CASSQAGTSGSNEQFF.

This chain connects TRBV27 to TRBJ2-7; D perhaps matches TRBD1 (5 bases). The V and J ends lost 10 bases and 4 bases respectively, with 11 bases between them. CDR3 size: 11 residues. Germline lookup yields CDR1 MNHEY and CDR2 SMNVEV (reference sequence). CDR3 bases: TGTGCCACCGCGACAGCTTACGAGCAGTACTTC. It yields the protein CATATAYEQYF.

V is TRBV28 and J is TRBJ2-7, with D unclear. V was shortened by 2 bases and J by 0 bases, with 5 bases between the two germline ends. The germline V gene encodes CDR1 MDHEN and CDR2 SYDVKM. This CDR3 contains 13 residues. The CDR3 loop reads CASSLEFSYEQYF. The CDR3 DNA is TGTGCCAGCAGTTTAGAATTCTCCTACGAGCAGTACTTC. Together with reference TRBV28 and TRBJ2-7, the CDR3 gives the full variable domain: DVKVTQSSRYLVKRTGEKVFLECVQDMDHENMFWYRQDPGLGLRLIYFSYDVKMKEKGDIPEGYSVSREKKERFSLILESASTNQTSMYLCASSLEFSYEQYFGPGTRLTVT.